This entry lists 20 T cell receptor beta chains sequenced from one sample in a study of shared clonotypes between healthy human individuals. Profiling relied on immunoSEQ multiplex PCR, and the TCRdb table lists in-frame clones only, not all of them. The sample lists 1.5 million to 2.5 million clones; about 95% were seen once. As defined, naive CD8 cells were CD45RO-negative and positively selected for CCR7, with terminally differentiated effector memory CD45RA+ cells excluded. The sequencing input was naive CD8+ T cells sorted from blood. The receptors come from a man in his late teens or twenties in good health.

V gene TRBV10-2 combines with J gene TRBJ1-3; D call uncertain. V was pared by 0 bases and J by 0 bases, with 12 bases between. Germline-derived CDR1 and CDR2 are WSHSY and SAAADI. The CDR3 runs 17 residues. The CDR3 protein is CASSESSPLGSGNTIYF. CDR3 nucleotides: TGCGCCAGCAGTGAGTCCAGCCCACTGGGCTCTGGAAACACCATATATTTT.

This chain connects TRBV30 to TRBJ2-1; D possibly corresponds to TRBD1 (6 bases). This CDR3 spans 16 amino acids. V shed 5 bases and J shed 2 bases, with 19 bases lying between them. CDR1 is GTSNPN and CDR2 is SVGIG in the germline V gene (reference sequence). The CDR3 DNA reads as TGTGCCTGGTTTCCGGACAGATCAGGGGCCTACAATGAGCAGTTCTTC. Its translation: CAWFPDRSGAYNEQFF.

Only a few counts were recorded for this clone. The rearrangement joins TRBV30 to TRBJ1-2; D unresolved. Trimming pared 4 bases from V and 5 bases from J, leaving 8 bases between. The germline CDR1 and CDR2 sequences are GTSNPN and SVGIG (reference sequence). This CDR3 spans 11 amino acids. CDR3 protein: CAWNLEYGYTF. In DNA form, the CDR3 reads TGTGCCTGGAATTTGGAATATGGCTACACCTTC.

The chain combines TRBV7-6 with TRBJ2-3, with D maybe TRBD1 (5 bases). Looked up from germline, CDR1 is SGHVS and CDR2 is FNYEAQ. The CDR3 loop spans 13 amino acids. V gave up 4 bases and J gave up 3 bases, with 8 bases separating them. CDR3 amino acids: CASSSTGTDTQYF. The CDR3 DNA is TGTGCCAGCAGCTCCACAGGTACAGATACGCAGTATTTT.

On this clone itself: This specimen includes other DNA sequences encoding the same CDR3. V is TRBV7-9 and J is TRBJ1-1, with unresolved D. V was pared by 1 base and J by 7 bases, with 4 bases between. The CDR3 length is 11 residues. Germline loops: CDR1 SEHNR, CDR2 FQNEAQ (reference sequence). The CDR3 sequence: CASSLGGEAFF. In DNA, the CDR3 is TGTGCCAGCAGCTTAGGCGGTGAAGCTTTCTTT.

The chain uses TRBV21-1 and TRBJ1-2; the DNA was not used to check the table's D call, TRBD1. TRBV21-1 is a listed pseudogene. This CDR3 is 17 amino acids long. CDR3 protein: CASSNSTRDRANYGYTF. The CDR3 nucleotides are TGTGCCAGCAGCAACAGCACCCGGGACAGGGCCAACTATGGCTACACCTTC.

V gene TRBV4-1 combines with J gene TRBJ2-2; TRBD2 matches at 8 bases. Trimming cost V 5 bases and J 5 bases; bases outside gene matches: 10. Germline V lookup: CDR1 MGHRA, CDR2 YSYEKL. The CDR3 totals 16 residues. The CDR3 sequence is CASSGLGGGQTGELFF. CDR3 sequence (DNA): TGCGCCAGCAGCGGACTTGGCGGGGGGCAAACCGGGGAGCTGTTTTTT.

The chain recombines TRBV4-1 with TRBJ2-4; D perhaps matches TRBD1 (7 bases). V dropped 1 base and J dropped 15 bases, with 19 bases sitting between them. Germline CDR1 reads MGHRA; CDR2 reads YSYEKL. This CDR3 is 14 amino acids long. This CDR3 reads CASSQARGTASRYF. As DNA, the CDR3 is TGCGCCAGCAGCCAAGCTCGCGGGACAGCCAGTAGGTACTTC.

The CDR3 DNA follows: TGTGCCAGCAGCCCGGAAGTAGGACTAGCGCAGGAGACCCAGTACTTC. It encodes CASSPEVGLAQETQYF. The chain recombines TRBV7-9 with TRBJ2-5; 9 bases map to TRBD2. Germline CDR1 is SEHNR and CDR2 is FQNEAQ (reference sequence). This CDR3 comprises 16 residues. Unmatched junction bases numbered 12, after V lost 5 bases and J lost 5 bases.

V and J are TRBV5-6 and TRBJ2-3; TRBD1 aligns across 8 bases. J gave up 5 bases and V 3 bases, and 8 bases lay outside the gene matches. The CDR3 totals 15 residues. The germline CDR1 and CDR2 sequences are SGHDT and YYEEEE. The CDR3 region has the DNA TGTGCCAGCAGCTCCACCTCGACAGGGGTAGATACGCAGTATTTT. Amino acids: CASSSTSTGVDTQYF.

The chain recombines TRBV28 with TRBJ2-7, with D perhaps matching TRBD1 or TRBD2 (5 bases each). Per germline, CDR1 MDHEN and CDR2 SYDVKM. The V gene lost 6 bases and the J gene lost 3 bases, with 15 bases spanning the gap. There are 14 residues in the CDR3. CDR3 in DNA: TGTGCCAGCAGCAGAGGGACCGCGGACTACGAGCAGTACTTC. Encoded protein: CASSRGTADYEQYF.

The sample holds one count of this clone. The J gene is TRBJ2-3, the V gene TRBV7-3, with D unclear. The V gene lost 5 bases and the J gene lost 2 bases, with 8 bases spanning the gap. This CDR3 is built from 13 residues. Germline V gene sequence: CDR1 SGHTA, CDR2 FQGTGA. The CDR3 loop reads CASSNDNTDTQYF. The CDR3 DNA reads TGTGCCAGCAGCAACGACAACACAGATACGCAGTATTTT.

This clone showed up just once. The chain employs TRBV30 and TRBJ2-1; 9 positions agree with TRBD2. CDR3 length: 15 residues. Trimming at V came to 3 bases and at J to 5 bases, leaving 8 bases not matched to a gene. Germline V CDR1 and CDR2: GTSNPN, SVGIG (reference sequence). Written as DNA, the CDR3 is TGTGCCTGGAGGGGCCCGGGACTAGCTGACAATGAGCAGTTCTTC. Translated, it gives CAWRGPGLADNEQFF.

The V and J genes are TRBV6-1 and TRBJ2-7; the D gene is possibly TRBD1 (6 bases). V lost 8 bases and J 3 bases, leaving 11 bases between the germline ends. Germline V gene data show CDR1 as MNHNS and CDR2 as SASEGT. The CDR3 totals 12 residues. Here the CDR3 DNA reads TGTGCCAGCGGGGACACAAACTACGAGCAGTACTTC. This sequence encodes CASGDTNYEQYF.

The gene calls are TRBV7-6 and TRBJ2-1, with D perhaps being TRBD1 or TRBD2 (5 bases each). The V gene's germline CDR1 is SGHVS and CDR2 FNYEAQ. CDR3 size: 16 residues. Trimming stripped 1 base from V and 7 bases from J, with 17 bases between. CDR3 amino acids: CASSLEDTGSGNEQFF. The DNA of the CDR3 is TGTGCCAGCAGCTTAGAGGACACGGGATCGGGGAATGAGCAGTTCTTC.

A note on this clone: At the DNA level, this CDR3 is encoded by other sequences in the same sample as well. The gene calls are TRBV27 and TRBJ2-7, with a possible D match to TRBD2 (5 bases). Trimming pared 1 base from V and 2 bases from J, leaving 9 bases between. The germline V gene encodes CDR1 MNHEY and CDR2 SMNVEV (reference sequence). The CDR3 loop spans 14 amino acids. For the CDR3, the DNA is TGTGCCAGCAGTTTATGGGCCGGGGCCTACGAGCAGTACTTC. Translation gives CASSLWAGAYEQYF.

Here the CDR3 DNA reads TGTGCCAGCAGTGAATCGCGGGACATCTCATACGAGCAGTACTTC. Protein sequence: CASSESRDISYEQYF. The rearrangement links TRBV2 to TRBJ2-7; tentatively, D is TRBD1 or TRBD2 (6 bases each). Trimming pared 2 bases from V and 4 bases from J, leaving 15 bases between. The CDR3 contains 15 residues. CDR1 and CDR2 from the germline V gene are SNHLY and FYNNEI.

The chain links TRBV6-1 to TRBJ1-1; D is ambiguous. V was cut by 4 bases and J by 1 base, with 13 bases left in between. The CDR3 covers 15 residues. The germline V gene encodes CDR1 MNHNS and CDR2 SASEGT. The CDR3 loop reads CASSVGRVTNTEAFF. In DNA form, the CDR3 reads TGTGCCAGCAGTGTGGGAAGAGTGACGAACACTGAAGCTTTCTTT.

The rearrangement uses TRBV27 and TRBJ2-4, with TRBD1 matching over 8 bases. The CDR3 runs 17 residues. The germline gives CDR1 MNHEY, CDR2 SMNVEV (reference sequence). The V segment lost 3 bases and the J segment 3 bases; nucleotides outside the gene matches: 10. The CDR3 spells CASSLGFGTGGKNIQYF. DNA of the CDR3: TGTGCCAGCAGTTTGGGGTTTGGGACAGGCGGCAAAAACATTCAGTACTTC.

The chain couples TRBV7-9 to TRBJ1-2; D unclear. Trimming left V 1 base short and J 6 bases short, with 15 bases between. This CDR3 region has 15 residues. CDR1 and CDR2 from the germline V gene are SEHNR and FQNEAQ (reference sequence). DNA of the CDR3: TGTGCCAGCAGCTTAGTCCGGTATGCGGAGAATGGCTACACCTTC. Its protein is CASSLVRYAENGYTF.